This passage covers 23 T cell receptor beta chains from one sample sequenced in a study of T-cell memory formation after mild COVID-19. MiXCR was run by TCRdb on the 5' RACE reads, yielding one entry per CDR3 protein. The profile shows about 84,000 distinct CDR3 sequences, around 14% of them singletons. The material sequenced was PBMCs or a T cell subset sorted from them (not recorded which). These TCRs come from an adult woman who had mild COVID-19 (a few samples of this study predate the infection). Cell type and time point are not known.

This clonotype has only a few counts. The rearrangement uses TRBV4-3 and TRBJ2-7; D may be TRBD1 (6 bases). CDR1 is LGHNA and CDR2 is YSLEER in the germline V gene. The ends were cut back, 1 base at V and 0 bases at J, with 13 bases in the middle. CDR3 size: 16 residues. The CDR3 DNA follows: TGCGCCAGCAGCCAAGGTAACCGGGACACCTCCTACGAGCAGTACTTC. Translating gives CASSQGNRDTSYEQYF.

The table lists this clonotype with a few counts. J is TRBJ2-5 and V is TRBV11-2, with D perhaps TRBD2 (5 bases). The CDR3 is 14 residues long. Trimming pared 5 bases from V and 4 bases from J, leaving 14 bases between. The V gene's germline CDR1 is SGHAT and CDR2 FQNNGV. This CDR3 reads CASSPDSRGETQYF. The CDR3 nucleotides read TGTGCCAGCAGCCCTGACTCCCGGGGAGAGACCCAGTACTTC.

Here the CDR3 DNA reads TGTGCCGTACGAGACTACCGCACAGATACGCAGTATTTT. Translation: CAVRDYRTDTQYF. The genes are TRBV5-4 and TRBJ2-3; possible D gene TRBD2, 5 bases. The CDR3 sequence is 13 residues long. The ends were cut back, 10 bases at V and 1 base at J, with 13 bases in the middle. CDR1 is SGHNT and CDR2 is YYREEE in the germline V gene (reference sequence).

A few counts support this clonotype. The chain links TRBV7-9 to TRBJ2-1; D is unresolved. V was shortened by 1 base and J by 3 bases, with 13 bases between the two germline ends. Germline CDR1 and CDR2: SEHNR and FQNEAQ (reference sequence). The CDR3 totals 16 residues. CDR3 bases: TGTGCCAGCAGCTTAGGTCCCGAGTGGAACTACAATGAGCAGTTCTTC. Translating gives CASSLGPEWNYNEQFF.

The chain links TRBV20-1 to TRBJ1-6; 7 nucleotides line up with TRBD1. J lost 8 bases, V lost 4 bases, and 14 bases had no gene match. The germline CDR1 and CDR2 sequences are DFQATT and SNEGSKA (reference sequence). This CDR3 spans 16 amino acids. The CDR3 loop reads CSAKGPPGGGYSPLHF. The CDR3 nucleotides read TGCAGTGCTAAAGGCCCCCCAGGGGGTGGTTATTCACCCCTCCACTTT.

The genes are TRBV19 and TRBJ2-6; the D is unclear. The CDR3 covers 18 residues. Between the trimmed V and J ends, which lost 5 bases and 0 bases, there was a span of 17 bases. CDR1 and CDR2 (germline): LNHDA, SQIVND (reference sequence). The CDR3: CASSPDGRFFSGANVLTF. The CDR3 DNA reads as TGTGCCAGTAGTCCGGACGGTCGTTTCTTCTCTGGGGCCAACGTCCTGACTTTC. Based on the CDR3 plus reference TRBV19 and TRBJ2-6, the full variable domain is DGGITQSPKYLFRKEGQNVTLSCEQNLNHDAMYWYRQDPGQGLRLIYYSQIVNDFQKGDIAEGYSVSREKKESFPLTVTSAQKNPTAFYLCASSPDGRFFSGANVLTFGAGSRLTVL.

This rearrangement joins TRBV20-1 to TRBJ1-2; D unclear. V shed 4 bases and J shed 8 bases, with 20 bases lying between them. Germline V lookup: CDR1 DFQATT, CDR2 SNEGSKA (reference sequence). The CDR3 is made up of 14 amino acids. CDR3 amino acids: CSATSEGSTGGYTF. CDR3 nucleotide sequence: TGCAGTGCTACGTCAGAGGGCTCGACGGGGGGCTACACCTTC.

Only one count was recorded for this clonotype. This rearrangement joins TRBV29-1 to TRBJ2-7; 11 bases line up with TRBD2. The CDR3 runs 14 residues. V gave up 7 bases and J gave up 0 bases; unmatched junction bases: 5. Germline loops: CDR1 SQVTM, CDR2 ANQGSEA. This chain's CDR3 is CSGTGTSGSYEQYF. CDR3 in DNA: TGCAGCGGAACCGGGACTAGCGGCTCCTACGAGCAGTACTTC.

In this sample, this clonotype turned up many times. The V call is TRBV12-3 or TRBV12-4, the J call TRBJ2-4, with D uncertain. Trimming took off 5 bases at V and 8 bases at J, with 7 bases between the two ends. The CDR3 totals 11 residues. The CDR3 spells CASSQEDIQYF. The DNA of the CDR3 is TGTGCCAGCAGTCAGGAAGACATTCAGTACTTC.

V usage is TRBV7-7 and J usage is TRBJ2-7, with D tentatively TRBD1 (5 bases). This CDR3 region has 15 residues. Looked up from germline, CDR1 is SSHAT and CDR2 is FNYEAQ (reference sequence). The germline V and J ends were trimmed by 2 bases and 4 bases, with 15 bases remaining between them. CDR3 protein: CASSLTQGDGYEQYF. CDR3 DNA: TGTGCCAGCAGCTTAACTCAGGGTGACGGGTACGAGCAGTACTTC.

The rearrangement links TRBV7-9 to TRBJ2-5, with D possibly being TRBD2 (6 bases). Between the trimmed V and J ends, which lost 3 bases and 1 base, there was a span of 18 bases. Germline-derived CDR1 and CDR2 are SEHNR and FQNEAQ (reference sequence). This CDR3 is 17 amino acids long. The CDR3 reads CASSFLGSAPLQETQYF. The DNA for the CDR3 is TGTGCCAGCAGCTTTCTCGGGAGCGCCCCCCTCCAAGAGACCCAGTACTTC.

This chain links TRBV6-5 with TRBJ1-3; D not certain. The CDR3 runs 15 residues. V lost 5 bases and J 0 bases, leaving 11 bases between the germline ends. Looked up from germline, CDR1 is MNHEY and CDR2 is SVGAGI. CDR3 bases: TGTGCCAGCAGTACTAAGAGCTACTCTGGAAACACCATATATTTT. Translating gives CASSTKSYSGNTIYF.

This clonotype was found a few times. The chain carries TRBV27 and TRBJ2-1; weak D call: TRBD2 (5 bases). The CDR3 sequence is 12 residues long. V lost 7 bases and J lost 6, with 10 bases in between. Germline V gene data show CDR1 as MNHEY and CDR2 as SMNVEV (reference sequence). The CDR3, as DNA: TGTGCCAGCACCGGGGTGCTCAATGAGCAGTTCTTC. It specifies CASTGVLNEQFF.

This clonotype came up many times. The J gene is TRBJ1-4, the V gene TRBV20-1; unclear D gene. Germline V gene lookup returns CDR1 DFQATT and CDR2 SNEGSKA (reference sequence). The CDR3 is 15 residues long. V was trimmed by 0 bases and J by 7 bases, leaving 15 bases between them. Here the CDR3 reads CSARDSGHSGEKLFF. The CDR3 nucleotides are TGCAGTGCTAGAGATTCGGGCCACTCTGGTGAAAAACTGTTTTTT.

The rearrangement links TRBV4-1 to TRBJ2-1; 14 positions agree with TRBD2. V gave up 8 bases and J gave up 5 bases; unmatched junction bases: 2. Germline-derived CDR1 and CDR2 are MGHRA and YSYEKL. There are 14 residues in the CDR3. The CDR3 bases are TGCGCCAGCGGACTAGCGGGGGGCCACAATGAGCAGTTCTTC. Its protein product is CASGLAGGHNEQFF.

This chain links TRBV7-8 with TRBJ2-1; D gene unclear. This CDR3 has 14 residues. Trimming left V 1 base short and J 6 bases short, with 10 bases between. Germline loops: CDR1 SGHVS, CDR2 FQNEAQ. The CDR3: CASSLGMPPNEQFF. CDR3 in DNA: TGTGCCAGCAGCTTAGGGATGCCACCCAATGAGCAGTTCTTC.

A few counts support this clonotype. The V and J genes are TRBV11-2 and TRBJ2-5; no definite D call. Germline CDR1 reads SGHAT; CDR2 reads FQNNGV. This CDR3 has 15 amino acids. V shed 1 base and J shed 2 bases, with 11 bases lying between them. CDR3 protein: CASSLVSRLQETQYF. DNA for the CDR3: TGTGCCAGCAGCTTAGTGTCGCGCCTTCAAGAGACCCAGTACTTC.

This clonotype was detected only a few times. This sequence joins TRBV28 and TRBJ2-7; D is perhaps TRBD2 (6 bases). This CDR3 has 15 residues. Deletions cut 10 bases from V and 0 bases from J, with 19 bases between. Per germline, CDR1 MDHEN and CDR2 SYDVKM. The CDR3 DNA reads TGTGCCACCTATTTAGGGGCTAGCGACTCCTACGAGCAGTACTTC. Translation gives CATYLGASDSYEQYF. Together with reference TRBV28 and TRBJ2-7, the CDR3 gives the full variable domain: DVKVTQSSRYLVKRTGEKVFLECVQDMDHENMFWYRQDPGLGLRLIYFSYDVKMKEKGDIPEGYSVSREKKERFSLILESASTNQTSMYLCATYLGASDSYEQYFGPGTRLTVT.

The rearrangement joins TRBV6-6 to TRBJ2-7; 7 bases fit TRBD1. Trimming took 6 bases from V and 3 from J; bases not matched to a gene: 5. Germline values: CDR1 MNHNY, CDR2 SVGAGI (reference sequence). This CDR3 contains 13 residues. The CDR3 loop reads CASSGTDNYEQYF. DNA of the CDR3: TGTGCCAGCAGCGGGACAGACAACTACGAGCAGTACTTC.

V usage is TRBV9 and J usage is TRBJ1-1; D not resolved. The V and J ends lost 0 bases and 5 bases respectively, with 5 bases between them. The CDR3 has 12 amino acids. Germline assignment: CDR1 SGDLS and CDR2 YYNGEE. The CDR3 nucleotides are TGTGCCAGCAGCGTAGAGGGAACTGAAGCTTTCTTT. It yields the protein CASSVEGTEAFF.

The chain recombines TRBV3-1 with TRBJ2-1; 12 bases align to TRBD2. CDR3 length: 20 residues. The trim removed 4 bases at V and 4 bases at J, leaving 17 bases unmatched. Germline loops: CDR1 LGHDT, CDR2 YNNKEL (reference sequence). The CDR3 protein is CASSPKPGTSGRPGYNEQFF. The DNA for the CDR3 is TGTGCCAGCAGCCCAAAACCCGGGACTAGCGGGCGCCCCGGGTACAATGAGCAGTTCTTC.

The table lists this clonotype with a few counts. The CDR3 DNA reads TGTGCCAGCAGCAGCCGGACAGACCAAGAGACCCAGTACTTC. Protein product: CASSSRTDQETQYF. V gene TRBV7-6 combines with J gene TRBJ2-5; weak D call: TRBD1 (6 bases). Germline V gene lookup returns CDR1 SGHVS and CDR2 FNYEAQ. The CDR3 covers 14 residues. Trimming pared 5 bases from V and 0 bases from J, leaving 10 bases between.

This clonotype was picked up a small number of times. The V gene is TRBV6-2 or TRBV6-3, the J gene TRBJ2-1, with D tentatively TRBD2 (6 bases). This CDR3 region has 11 residues. Germline V gene sequence: CDR1 MNHEY, CDR2 SVGEGT. V was shortened by 11 bases and J by 8 bases, with 13 bases between the two germline ends. Here the CDR3 DNA reads TGTGCCGGGGGACTCCTGGATGAGCAGTTCTTC. This codes for CAGGLLDEQFF.